The 22 T cell receptor beta chains below were found in one sample sequenced in a study of T cell clonotyping in hematopoietic cell transplantation. Here immunoSEQ multiplex PCR was the method, and the copy in TCRdb shows in-frame clones only, minus some. The data show several thousand clones, roughly four fifths seen once. Specimen: peripheral blood mononuclear cells, collected 100 days after allogeneic stem cell transplant. All receptors derive from a male patient aged 60 to 75 who had an allogeneic stem cell transplant, so T cells may come from the graft donor. Some clones in this sample may be carry-over from other donors' samples.

CDR3 amino acids: CASSKALETGGPAGASDEQFF. The CDR3 coding sequence is TGTGCCAGCAGCAAAGCGCTGGAGACAGGGGGCCCAGCGGGAGCGTCGGATGAGCAGTTCTTC. The chain uses TRBV21-1 and TRBJ2-1; the table assigns TRBD1, which was not confirmed against the DNA. TRBV21-1 is annotated as a pseudogene. The CDR3 contains 21 residues.

This clone was recorded once. The rearrangement joins TRBV4-2 to TRBJ2-6, with D possibly matching TRBD1 (6 bases). The CDR3 has 17 residues. Per the germline V gene, CDR1 is LGHNA and CDR2 is YNFKEQ. V was clipped by 4 bases and J by 2 bases, with 15 bases between them. The CDR3 nucleotides are TGTGCCAGCAGCCTAAGAGGCAGGGGAACTGGGGCCAACGTCCTGACTTTC. Its protein product is CASSLRGRGTGANVLTF.

V is TRBV7-6 and J is TRBJ2-5; D gene ambiguous. Germline V gene sequence: CDR1 SGHVS, CDR2 FNYEAQ. Trimming cost V 5 bases and J 3 bases, with 10 bases left between them. The CDR3 contains 13 residues. The CDR3 DNA reads TGTGCCAGCAGCCAGGACCGGGAAGAGACCCAGTACTTC. Its translation is CASSQDREETQYF.

V and J are TRBV27 and TRBJ1-2; D may be TRBD1 (6 bases). CDR1 and CDR2 (germline): MNHEY, SMNVEV (reference sequence). This CDR3 is built from 12 residues. V dropped 4 bases and J dropped 10 bases, with 13 bases sitting between them. The CDR3 reads CASSYAGAVYTF. The DNA of the CDR3 is TGTGCCAGCAGTTACGCAGGGGCGGTCTACACCTTC.

The J gene is TRBJ1-2, the V gene TRBV11-2; D is perhaps TRBD1 (5 bases). The CDR3 is 18 amino acids. Germline V gene data show CDR1 as SGHAT and CDR2 as FQNNGV. V was cut by 0 bases and J by 7 bases, with 24 bases left in between. DNA of the CDR3: TGTGCCAGCAGCTTAGATTGGGGGAAGGCGCCCACCAACATTGGCTACACCTTC. Protein: CASSLDWGKAPTNIGYTF.

CDR3 in amino acids: CASSVGSSHSGNTIYF. DNA for the CDR3: TGTGCCAGCAGCGTAGGGTCCTCCCACTCTGGAAACACCATATATTTT. The V gene is TRBV9, the J gene TRBJ1-3; D gene unclear. The germline V gene encodes CDR1 SGDLS and CDR2 YYNGEE. This CDR3 has 16 residues. Deletions cut 0 bases from V and 0 bases from J, with 10 bases between.

J is TRBJ2-2 and V is TRBV15, with unresolved D. The CDR3 spans 14 residues. Germline assignment: CDR1 LNHNV and CDR2 YYDKDF (reference sequence). Trimming removed 2 bases from V and 6 bases from J, with 10 bases in between. The DNA for the CDR3 is TGTGCCACCAGCAGAAATGGTTACCCCGGGGAGCTGTTTTTT. Its translation: CATSRNGYPGELFF.

The chain carries TRBV28 and TRBJ1-1; D unresolved. Trimming pared 2 bases from V and 1 base from J, leaving 5 bases between. This CDR3 region has 13 residues. The germline V gene has CDR1 MDHEN and CDR2 SYDVKM. The CDR3 loop is CASSLRENTEAFF. The CDR3 DNA follows: TGTGCCAGCAGTTTAAGGGAGAACACTGAAGCTTTCTTT.

This chain links TRBV5-4 with TRBJ2-1, with D perhaps TRBD1 (6 bases). The CDR3 loop spans 12 amino acids. Between the trimmed V and J ends, which lost 2 bases and 11 bases, there was a span of 11 bases. Germline lookup yields CDR1 SGHNT and CDR2 YYREEE (reference sequence). CDR3 bases: TGTGCCAGCAGCTTTGGGGACAAGCAGCAGTTCTTC. It yields the protein CASSFGDKQQFF. The variable domain in full, with the rest retrieved from reference TRBV5-4 and TRBJ2-1, is ETGVTQSPTHLIKTRGQQVTLRCSSQSGHNTVSWYQQALGQGPQFIFQYYREEENGRGNFPPRFSGLQFPNYSSELNVNALELDDSALYLCASSFGDKQQFFGPGTRLTVL.

The chain joins TRBV9 to TRBJ2-7, with 8 bases identical to TRBD2. The length of the CDR3 is 14 residues. V lost 4 bases, J lost 6 bases, and 9 bases stayed unmatched. Germline loops: CDR1 SGDLS, CDR2 YYNGEE. The CDR3 is CASSPSRTSSEQYF. In DNA, the CDR3 is TGTGCCAGCAGCCCGAGCAGGACTAGCTCCGAGCAGTACTTC. Based on the CDR3 plus reference TRBV9 and TRBJ2-7, the full variable domain is DSGVTQTPKHLITATGQRVTLRCSPRSGDLSVYWYQQSLDQGLQFLIQYYNGEERAKGNILERFSAQQFPDLHSELNLSSLELGDSALYFCASSPSRTSSEQYFGPGTRLTVT.

The chain employs TRBV5-6 and TRBJ1-4, with D possibly matching TRBD1 (5 bases). The germline V gene encodes CDR1 SGHDT and CDR2 YYEEEE. The CDR3 covers 16 residues. V lost 0 bases and J lost 7, with 16 bases in between. This chain's CDR3 is CASSLGGTAYFEKLFF. The CDR3 DNA reads TGTGCCAGCAGCTTGGGGGGGACCGCGTATTTTGAAAAACTGTTTTTT.

The V call is TRBV7-2, the J call TRBJ2-7; the D gene is possibly TRBD1 (5 bases). V was trimmed by 5 bases and J by 4 bases, leaving 15 bases between them. The germline V gene has CDR1 SGHTA and CDR2 FQGNSA. The CDR3 sequence is 14 residues long. CDR3 loop: CASSLYTQGYEQYF. DNA of the CDR3: TGTGCCAGCAGCCTATACACGCAGGGTTACGAGCAGTACTTC.

V gene TRBV27 combines with J gene TRBJ2-7; D possibly corresponds to TRBD2 (6 bases). Germline CDR1 MNHEY, CDR2 SMNVEV (reference sequence). This CDR3 is built from 13 residues. Between the trimmed V and J ends, which lost 7 bases and 5 bases, there was a span of 15 bases. The CDR3 DNA reads TGTGCCAGCAATACGGGACTCCGCGACGAGCAGTACTTC. Protein: CASNTGLRDEQYF.

The chain couples TRBV28 to TRBJ2-7, with D tentatively TRBD1 (5 bases). Trimming stripped 6 bases from V and 5 bases from J, with 14 bases between. From germline, CDR1 is MDHEN and CDR2 SYDVKM. This CDR3 comprises 13 residues. The CDR3 region is CASSLRVLHEQYF. The CDR3 nucleotides read TGTGCCAGCAGCCTCAGGGTGTTACACGAGCAGTACTTC.

The CDR3 DNA reads TGTGCCAGTAGTCATGGCGGTAGCGGGAGGATCGGGGAGACCCAGTACTTC. Amino acids: CASSHGGSGRIGETQYF. The gene calls are TRBV19 and TRBJ2-5; 10 nucleotides match TRBD2. CDR1 is LNHDA and CDR2 is SQIVND in the germline V gene (reference sequence). The CDR3 has 17 amino acids. Germline trimming cut 5 bases from V and 5 bases from J; bases unmatched to any gene: 14.

The J gene is TRBJ2-1, the V gene TRBV10-3; D is ambiguous. Trimming left V 0 bases short and J 6 bases short, with 6 bases between. Germline V gene data show CDR1 as ENHRY and CDR2 as SYGVKD. The CDR3 runs to 13 residues. In DNA, the CDR3 is TGTGCCATCAGTGAGTCGAAGGGCAATGAGCAGTTCTTC. This codes for CAISESKGNEQFF.

This rearrangement joins TRBV9 to TRBJ2-1, with 8 bases matching TRBD2. Germline CDR1 and CDR2: SGDLS and YYNGEE. Trimming cost V 4 bases and J 8 bases; bases outside gene matches: 17. The CDR3 has 17 amino acids. The CDR3 sequence is CASSSDPGGLVPHEQFF. CDR3 nucleotide sequence: TGTGCCAGCAGCTCCGACCCGGGGGGACTAGTCCCCCATGAGCAGTTCTTC.

CDR3 protein: CASSLKASNSPLHF. The DNA for the CDR3 is TGTGCCAGCAGCTTAAAGGCATCTAATTCACCCCTCCACTTT. J is TRBJ1-6 and V is TRBV11-3; D is unclear. Per the germline V gene, CDR1 is SGHNT and CDR2 is YENEEA. CDR3 length: 14 residues. Trimming shortened V by 2 bases and J by 6 bases, and 8 bases separated the two germline ends.

This chain links TRBV9 with TRBJ2-1, with D possibly matching TRBD2 (7 bases). This CDR3 is 17 amino acids long. The germline V gene has CDR1 SGDLS and CDR2 YYNGEE. V was clipped by 6 bases and J by 5 bases, with 24 bases between them. CDR3 loop: CASTSWGGGSKNNEQFF. The DNA for the CDR3 is TGTGCCAGCACCTCCTGGGGGGGCGGGAGCAAAAACAATGAGCAGTTCTTC.

The J gene is TRBJ2-7, the V gene TRBV19, with TRBD2 identical over 10 bases. Germline V gene data show CDR1 as LNHDA and CDR2 as SQIVND (reference sequence). Trimming at V came to 3 bases and at J to 2 bases, leaving 10 bases not matched to a gene. The CDR3 covers 17 residues. CDR3 sequence (DNA): TGTGCCAGTAGTATCAACGCGTTACTAGCGGGAACCTACGAGCAGTACTTC. Amino acids: CASSINALLAGTYEQYF.

The chain links TRBV4-3 to TRBJ2-7, with D maybe TRBD2 (5 bases). Germline V gene lookup returns CDR1 LGHNA and CDR2 YSLEER. This CDR3 contains 12 residues. Trimming removed 6 bases at V and 0 bases at J, with 6 bases between. CDR3 protein: CASRGSSYEQYF. Written as DNA, the CDR3 is TGCGCCAGCAGGGGGAGCTCCTACGAGCAGTACTTC.

The sample holds one count of this clone. The CDR3 region is CASIEGGRANEQFF. As DNA, the CDR3 is TGTGCCAGCATAGAGGGCGGGAGGGCGAATGAGCAGTTCTTC. The gene calls are TRBV11-2 and TRBJ2-1, with TRBD2 matching 9 bases. CDR1 and CDR2 (germline): SGHAT, FQNNGV. This CDR3 has 14 residues. V trimming: 7 bases; J trimming: 7 bases; junction bases outside the gene matches: 8. The full variable domain, completed using reference TRBV11-2 and TRBJ2-1, is EAGVAQSPRYKIIEKRQSVAFWCNPISGHATLYWYQQILGQGPKLLIQFQNNGVVDDSQLPKDRFSAERLKGVDSTLKIQPAKLEDSAVYLCASIEGGRANEQFFGPGTRLTVL.